This T cell receptor (beta chain) was captured by sequencing in a study of cytomegalovirus exposure and HLA in healthy donors. Study results and caveats: There were around 160 TCR beta chains listed as cytomegalovirus-associated. Whilst most TCR sequences proved rare, a subset of public TCRs occurred across many donors. The classifier, whose performance was assessed in both the original and validation cohorts, reportedly diagnosed cytomegalovirus status with high specificity and sensitivity.

The assay was immunoSEQ multiplex PCR, and TCRdb's table has in-frame clones only and misses some. Of 200,000 to 250,000 clones in the sample, approximately 87% are singletons; the top ten hold 2.5% to 3%. As to this clone: As yet, its antigen is unknown.

The study drew the donors from its approximately 110-subject validation cohort, separate from the approximately 690-subject first cohort. The CDR3 has 17 amino acids. V trimming: 7 bases; J trimming: 2 bases; junction bases outside the gene matches: 15. From germline, CDR1 is MDHEN and CDR2 SYDVKM. The receptor comes from a man in his late teens or twenties in good health and CMV-seronegative. The sequencing sample was made of PBMCs. V usage is TRBV28 and J usage is TRBJ2-7, with 9 bases aligning to TRBD1. CDR3 amino acids: CASTSTGGESFPYEQYF. The CDR3 nucleotides are TGTGCCAGCACCAGTACAGGGGGCGAGTCGTTCCCCTACGAGCAGTACTTC.